The present TCR beta chain was sequenced within a study of blood T cell repertoires in COVID-19. Study summary: Sites in the United States, Italy and Spain provided acute and convalescent COVID-19 samples. PBMCs, B-cell-depleted T cells, or T cells were the source of the cDNA or gDNA that made up the material.

Trimming removed 10 bases from V and 4 bases from J; junction bases left unmatched: 11. Per germline, CDR1 MNHEY and CDR2 SVGAGI. The length of the CDR3 is 14 residues. Assay: immunoSEQ multiplex PCR; the TCRdb copy retains only in-frame clones and omits some. The table shows 150,000 to 200,000 clones, with 65% to 85% occurring only once. Sequenced material: peripheral blood. The sequence came from a human donor with acute or convalescent COVID-19. The donor label of this sample is uncertain. The chain combines TRBV6-5 with TRBJ1-2; TRBD1 matches at 8 bases. The CDR3 sequence: CATSRGQGTYGYTF. The CDR3 nucleotides are TGTGCCACCTCACGCGGACAGGGTACCTATGGCTACACCTTC.